A selection of T cell receptor beta chains follows, all from one sample in a study of blood T cell repertoires in COVID-19. TCRdb keeps only in-frame clones here, not all; method: immunoSEQ multiplex PCR. The profile covers fewer than 250,000 clones, with 83% appearing a single time and about 3.9% taken by the ten largest. Input material: PBMCs or T cells enriched from blood (not recorded which). These receptors came from a woman aged 35 to 49 who had been exposed to COVID-19. The CDR3 runs from the conserved cysteine through the conserved F or W. The D gene is left open where the match is weak. Clone size is not always given. Where it is, it says once, few, many or a class for expanded clones.

>TRBJ1-2|TRBD1|15|TRBV27|-
CASRRTGVVSYGYTF
TGTGCCAGCAGAAGGACAGGGGTCGTAAGCTATGGCTACACCTTC
>TRBJ1-4|TRBD1|15|TRBV10-2|-
CASSLPDRGNEKLFF
TGCGCCAGCAGTCTCCCGGACAGGGGTAATGAAAAACTGTTTTTT
>TRBJ1-2|TRBD1|16|TRBV28|-
CASSADRAPFNYGYTF
TGTGCCAGCAGTGCCGACAGGGCCCCTTTTAACTATGGCTACACCTTC
>TRBJ1-2|TRBD1|17|TRBV12-5|-
CASGGGGQGPTLYGYTF
TGTGCTAGTGGTGGGGGGGGACAGGGACCCACTCTCTATGGCTACACCTTC
>TRBJ2-6|-|16|TRBV2|-
CASSSNIGSGANVLTF
TGTGCCAGCAGCAGTAACATCGGGTCTGGGGCCAACGTCCTGACTTTC
>TRBJ2-3|TRBD2|16|TRBV9|-
CASSLTPAGALDTQYF
TGTGCCAGCAGCTTGACCCCAGCGGGGGCGCTAGATACGCAGTATTTT
>TRBJ2-1|TRBD1|13|TRBV19|-
CATGQGGDNEQFF
TGTGCCACCGGACAGGGCGGAGACAATGAGCAGTTCTTC
>TRBJ2-4|TRBD1|16|TRBV28|-
CASSGRTGDTKNIQYF
TGTGCCAGCAGTGGCCGGACAGGGGATACCAAAAACATTCAGTACTTC
>TRBJ1-1|-|13|TRBV3-1/TRBV3-2|-
CASSQVGVTEAFF
TGTGCCAGCAGCCAAGTCGGGGTTACTGAAGCTTTCTTT
>TRBJ2-1|TRBD2|14|TRBV2|-
CASRRQRDFNEQFF
TGTGCCAGCCGTCGACAGCGGGACTTCAATGAGCAGTTCTTC
>TRBJ1-2|-|14|TRBV5-1|-
CASSRSDSNYGYTF
TGCGCCAGCAGCCGCTCGGACAGCAACTATGGCTACACCTTC
>TRBJ2-1|TRBD1|16|TRBV7-8|-
CASSPTGTGAYNEQFF
TGTGCCAGCAGCCCTACCGGGACAGGGGCCTACAATGAGCAGTTCTTC
>TRBJ2-7|TRBD2|14|TRBV11-1|-
CASSHSGGTYEQYF
TGTGCCAGCAGCCATAGCGGGGGAACCTACGAGCAGTACTTC
>TRBJ1-2|-|13|TRBV28|-
CASRQNGAYGYTF
TGTGCCAGCAGACAGAATGGGGCTTATGGCTACACCTTC
>TRBJ1-2|-|13|TRBV15|-
CATSRGQSHGYTF
TGTGCCACCAGCAGAGGACAGAGCCATGGCTACACCTTC
>TRBJ1-5|TRBD1|15|TRBV7-9|-
CASSPGGRFEQPQHF
TGTGCCAGCAGCCCAGGGGGCAGATTCGAGCAGCCCCAGCATTTT
>TRBJ1-4|TRBD1|15|TRBV6-5|-
CASSTRTGKNEKLFF
TGTGCCAGCTCCACTCGGACAGGGAAAAATGAAAAACTGTTTTTT
>TRBJ2-5|TRBD2|15|TRBV7-6|once
CASSQTSGGQETQYF
TGTGCCAGCAGCCAGACTAGCGGGGGCCAAGAGACCCAGTACTTC
>TRBJ2-7|TRBD2|18|TRBV14|-
CASSQDGAGTPPYYEQYF
TGTGCCAGCAGCCAAGATGGAGCGGGGACCCCTCCATACTACGAGCAGTACTTC
>TRBJ1-1|-|15|TRBV4-1|-
CASSQPATADTEAFF
TGCGCCAGCAGCCAGCCAGCGACGGCTGACACTGAAGCTTTCTTT
>TRBJ2-5|-|12|TRBV3-1/TRBV3-2|-
CASSQDPPVLYF
TGTGCCAGCAGCCAAGACCCCCCCGTCCTGTACTTC
>TRBJ1-3|-|15|TRBV19|many
CASKNQGYSGNTIYF
TGTGCCAGTAAAAATCAGGGATACTCTGGAAACACCATATATTTT
>TRBJ1-2|-|17|TRBV3-1/TRBV3-2|-
CASSQDGEGIFVYGYTF
TGTGCCAGCAGCCAAGATGGGGAGGGGATCTTCGTCTATGGCTACACCTTC
>TRBJ2-3|TRBD2|20|TRBV7-6|-
CASSILTGTSGGAIADTQYF
TGTGCCAGCAGCATACTTACCGGGACTAGCGGGGGGGCCATCGCGGATACGCAGTATTTT
>TRBJ2-7|-|12|TRBV5-4|-
CASSLVGLEQYF
TGTGCCAGCAGCTTGGTTGGGCTCGAGCAGTACTTC
>TRBJ1-5|-|15|TRBV5-1|-
CASSLRSGAEEPQHF
TGCGCCAGCAGCTTGCGATCGGGAGCGGAAGAGCCCCAGCATTTT
>TRBJ1-1|-|13|TRBV18|-
CASSGLGGTEAFF
TGTGCCAGCTCAGGACTGGGCGGGACTGAAGCTTTCTTT
>TRBJ2-1|TRBD2|16|TRBV6-2/TRBV6-3|-
CASSYSTSGGALGQFF
TGTGCCAGCAGTTACTCGACGAGCGGGGGGGCATTAGGGCAGTTCTTC
>TRBJ1-6|-|14|TRBV9|many
CASSRDSVNSPLHF
TGTGCCAGCAGCCGTGACAGCGTTAATTCACCCCTCCACTTT
>TRBJ1-5|-|12|TRBV30|-
CAWSPSNQPQHF
TGTGCCTGGAGTCCAAGCAATCAGCCCCAGCATTTT
>TRBJ1-3|-|15|TRBV10-3|-
CAIRVQGHSGNTIYF
TGTGCCATCAGGGTTCAGGGTCACTCTGGAAACACCATATATTTT
>TRBJ2-7|-|12|TRBV6-5|once
CASSRSSDEQYF
TGTGCCAGCAGTCGGAGCAGCGACGAGCAGTACTTC
>TRBJ2-6|TRBD1|17|TRBV27|-
CASSLWTGRAGANVLTF
TGTGCCAGCAGTCTCTGGACAGGGAGAGCTGGGGCCAACGTCCTGACTTTC
>TRBJ1-2|TRBD1|13|TRBV3-1/TRBV3-2|-
CASSQDQGVGYTF
TGTGCCAGCAGCCAAGATCAGGGGGTCGGCTACACCTTC
>TRBJ2-1|TRBD1|14|TRBV20-1|-
CSASGTARDNEQFF
TGCAGTGCTAGTGGGACAGCCAGAGACAATGAGCAGTTCTTC
>TRBJ2-1|-|14|TRBV5-8|once
CASSLSTPYNEQFF
TGTGCCAGCAGCTTGAGTACTCCATACAATGAGCAGTTCTTC
>TRBJ1-2|TRBD1|16|TRBV3-1/TRBV3-2|-
CASSTAAGDRGYGYTF
TGTGCCAGCAGCACCGCCGCGGGGGACAGGGGTTATGGCTACACCTTC
>TRBJ1-1|-|13|TRBV12-3/TRBV12-4|-
CASEMSGVTEAFF
TGTGCCAGCGAAATGTCGGGGGTAACTGAAGCTTTCTTT
>TRBJ2-3|TRBD1|15|TRBV5-1|few
CASSPGTGGTDTQYF
TGCGCCAGCAGCCCCGGGACAGGGGGCACAGATACGCAGTATTTT
>TRBJ1-4|-|17|TRBV5-1|-
CASSLEGVAGLREKLFF
TGCGCCAGCAGCTTGGAAGGAGTAGCGGGATTGCGGGAAAAACTGTTTTTT
>TRBJ2-3|TRBD1|14|TRBV11-2|-
CASSSDRVADTQYF
TGTGCCAGCAGCTCGGACAGGGTTGCAGATACGCAGTATTTT
>TRBJ1-2|-|14|TRBV18|-
CASSPGLSSYGYTF
TGTGCCAGCTCACCGGGACTCAGCTCATATGGCTACACCTTC